This TCR beta chain derives from a study of cytomegalovirus exposure and HLA in healthy donors. Notes on the study in general: Testing in vitro showed a few CMV-associated chains specific for CMV antigens.

PCR was performed using 60 Vbeta and 13 Jbeta primers. TCRdb keeps only in-frame clones here, not all; method: immunoSEQ multiplex PCR. The table has around 140,000 clones, approximately 81% seen once. V lost 7 bases and J lost 8; bases outside the gene matches: 11. The CDR3 is made up of 15 amino acids. Germline V gene lookup returns CDR1 SNHLY and CDR2 FYNNEI. A remark on this clone: Its antigen remains unknown. Other DNA sequences in the same sample also yield this CDR3.

This rearrangement joins TRBV2 to TRBJ2-1; 10 nucleotides match TRBD2. The source is a male donor in good health and CMV-seronegative. The specimen was PBMCs. CDR3 nucleotides: TGTGCCAGCAAGCTAGCGGGGGTCCCTGGAGATGAGCAGTTCTTC. This translates into CASKLAGVPGDEQFF.